This record covers a single T cell receptor beta chain. Its antigen is currently unknown. This sample was included in a study of T cell responses to AZD1222 COVID-19 vaccine. Findings and caveats of the study: Regions 160-218 and 743-854 held dominance among vaccine-associated CD4 TCRs, which spanned spike. Nearly half of spike-specific TCRs reportedly go after variant regions that carry no mutations. A mostly white British donor set with more females was recruited, and clonal diversity was possibly underestimated.

The data were produced by immunoSEQ multiplex PCR, yet TCRdb's version contains in-frame clones alone and is incomplete. The top ten hold approximately 27% of the sample, which has 100,000 to 150,000 clones, around nine tenths seen once. The CDR3 sequence is 12 residues long. CDR1 is KGHDR, CDR2 SFDVKD, per germline. Trimming left V 4 bases short and J 8 bases short, with 10 bases between. The V call is TRBV24-1, the J call TRBJ1-2; D remains ambiguous. The starting material was peripheral blood, obtained on day 0 of AZD1222 vaccination. This sequence originates from an adult in good health. CDR3 sequence: CATSDPRLGYTF. The CDR3 coding sequence is TGTGCCACCAGTGACCCCCGCTTAGGCTACACCTTC.